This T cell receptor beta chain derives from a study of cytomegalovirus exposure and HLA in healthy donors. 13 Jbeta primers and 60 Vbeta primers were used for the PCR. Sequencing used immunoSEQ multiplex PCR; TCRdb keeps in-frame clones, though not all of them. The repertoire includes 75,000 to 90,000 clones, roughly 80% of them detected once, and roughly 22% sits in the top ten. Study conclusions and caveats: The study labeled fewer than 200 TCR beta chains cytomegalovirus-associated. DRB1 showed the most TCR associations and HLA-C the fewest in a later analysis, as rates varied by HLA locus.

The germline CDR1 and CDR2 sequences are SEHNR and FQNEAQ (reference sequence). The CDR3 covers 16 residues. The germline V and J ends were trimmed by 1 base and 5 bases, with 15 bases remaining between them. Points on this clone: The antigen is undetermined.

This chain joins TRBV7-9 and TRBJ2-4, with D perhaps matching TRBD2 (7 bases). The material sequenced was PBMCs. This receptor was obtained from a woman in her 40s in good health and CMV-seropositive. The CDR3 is CASSLEGRGPQNIQYF. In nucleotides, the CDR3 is TGTGCCAGCAGCTTAGAAGGGCGGGGGCCCCAAAACATTCAGTACTTC.